This T cell receptor (beta chain) was recorded in a study of cytomegalovirus exposure and HLA in healthy donors. The assay was immunoSEQ multiplex PCR, and TCRdb's table has in-frame clones only and misses some. This repertoire shows roughly 270,000 clones, 88% found once; its top ten account for about 0.9%. From germline, CDR1 is GTSNPN and CDR2 SVGIG (reference sequence). The CDR3 totals 14 residues. Trimming removed 1 base at V and 7 bases at J, with 13 bases between. This receptor was identified in a young woman in good health and CMV-seronegative. V gene TRBV30 combines with J gene TRBJ1-4; a possible D gene is TRBD1 (5 bases). The sequenced material came from PBMCs. This CDR3 is CAWSGIQGTEKLFF. CDR3 bases: TGTGCCTGGAGTGGCATCCAGGGTACTGAAAAACTGTTTTTT.